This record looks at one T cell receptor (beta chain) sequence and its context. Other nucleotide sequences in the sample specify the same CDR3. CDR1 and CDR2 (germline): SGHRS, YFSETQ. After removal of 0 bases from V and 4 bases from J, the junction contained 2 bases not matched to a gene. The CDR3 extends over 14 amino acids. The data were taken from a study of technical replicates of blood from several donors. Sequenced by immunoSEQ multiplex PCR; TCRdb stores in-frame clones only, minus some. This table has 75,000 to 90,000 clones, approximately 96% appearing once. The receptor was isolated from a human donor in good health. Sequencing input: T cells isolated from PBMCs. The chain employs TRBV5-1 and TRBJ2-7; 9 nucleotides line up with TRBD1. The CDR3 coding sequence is TGCGCCAGCAGCTTGGTTGGACAGGGGTACGAGCAGTACTTC. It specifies CASSLVGQGYEQYF.